The source of this T cell receptor (beta chain) is a study of response to subunit inactivated influenza vaccine. Regarding the study as a whole: Few new T cells, the authors suggested, are recruited by each seasonal influenza vaccination.

TCRdb re-called the RT-PCR reads with MiXCR, one entry per CDR3 protein. In the table there are over 450,000 distinct CDR3 sequences, 10% to 15% of which are singletons. The length of the CDR3 is 17 residues. The V and J ends lost 0 bases and 7 bases respectively, with 16 bases between them. The germline gives CDR1 MNHEY, CDR2 SVGEGT. In this sample, this clonotype turned up a few times. The antigen is unknown. The TCR sequence derives from a middle-aged man who received an inactivated influenza vaccine. The V call is TRBV6-2 or TRBV6-3, the J call TRBJ1-6; D gene ambiguous. This specimen consisted of PBMCs from blood, obtained 40 to 50 days after vaccination. The CDR3 bases are TGTGCCAGCAGTTACTCGAGGGCCCGCAGGTCCAATTCACCCCTCCACTTT. This translates into CASSYSRARRSNSPLHF.